What follows are 13 T cell receptor beta chains derived from one specimen sequenced in a study of shared clonotypes between healthy human individuals. Repertoires were generated with immunoSEQ multiplex PCR, while TCRdb's copy carries only in-frame clones and drops some. The data contain hundreds of thousands of clones, about 96% of them singletons. CD45RO-negative CD8 cells positively selected for CCR7 made up the naive population, which excluded terminally differentiated effector memory CD45RA+ cells. Sequences were obtained from naive CD8+ T cells sorted from blood. These receptors were obtained from a woman in her twenties or thirties in good health.

The chain couples TRBV19 to TRBJ2-1; 9 bases line up with TRBD2. This CDR3 region has 14 residues. CDR1 LNHDA and CDR2 SQIVND come from the germline V gene (reference sequence). Unmatched junction bases numbered 7, after V lost 5 bases and J lost 8 bases. The CDR3 reads CASSVGLAYDEQFF. The DNA of the CDR3 is TGTGCCAGTAGTGTGGGACTAGCTTACGATGAGCAGTTCTTC.

The rearrangement joins TRBV7-3 to TRBJ1-5; possibly TRBD1 for D (5 bases). The V gene's germline CDR1 is SGHTA and CDR2 FQGTGA. Trimming removed 1 base from V and 0 bases from J, with 13 bases in between. This CDR3 is 17 amino acids long. The CDR3 loop reads CASSLKIPGNSNQPQHF. CDR3 DNA sequence: TGTGCCAGCAGCTTAAAAATTCCAGGGAATAGCAATCAGCCCCAGCATTTT.

The chain combines TRBV27 with TRBJ1-4, with TRBD1 matching 9 bases. Germline CDR1 is MNHEY and CDR2 is SMNVEV (reference sequence). The CDR3 spans 14 residues. The V and J ends lost 8 bases and 5 bases, in that order; junction bases with no gene match: 6. DNA for the CDR3: TGTGCCAGCGCCGCGACAGGGGGGAATGAAAAACTGTTTTTT. Its translation: CASAATGGNEKLFF.

Comments on this clone: The identical CDR3 is also encoded by other nucleotide sequences in the sample. In DNA form, the CDR3 reads TGTGCCAGCAGTTTAAGGGCGAACACCGGGGAGCTGTTTTTT. Translation gives CASSLRANTGELFF. The V and J genes are TRBV28 and TRBJ2-2, with no clear D. The CDR3 totals 14 residues. The V end lost 2 bases, the J end lost 0 bases, and 4 bases lay between the germline ends. Germline-derived CDR1 and CDR2 are MDHEN and SYDVKM.

The chain couples TRBV15 to TRBJ1-5, with D perhaps TRBD1 (6 bases). Germline CDR1 LNHNV, CDR2 YYDKDF (reference sequence). V lost 3 bases and J lost 0, with 27 bases in between. CDR3 length: 21 residues. The CDR3 reads CATSSYRQAQIFGSSNQPQHF. CDR3 in DNA: TGTGCCACCAGCAGCTACCGACAGGCACAAATCTTCGGTTCTAGCAATCAGCCCCAGCATTTT.

The chain is built from TRBV2 and TRBJ2-2; D not certain. V was pared by 7 bases and J by 4 bases, with 10 bases between. CDR3 length equals 13 residues. From germline, CDR1 is SNHLY and CDR2 FYNNEI. The CDR3 here is CASTVWVTGELFF. The DNA of the CDR3 is TGTGCCAGCACAGTTTGGGTCACCGGGGAGCTGTTTTTT.

The chain is built from TRBV19 and TRBJ2-1, with D possibly being TRBD2 (5 bases). Trimming pared 2 bases from V and 3 bases from J, leaving 8 bases between. CDR1 is LNHDA, CDR2 SQIVND, per germline (reference sequence). This CDR3 region has 14 residues. The CDR3: CASSIREHYNEQFF. CDR3 nucleotide sequence: TGTGCCAGTAGTATACGGGAACACTACAATGAGCAGTTCTTC.

As to this clone: At the DNA level, this CDR3 is encoded by other sequences in the same sample as well. The V gene is TRBV28, the J gene TRBJ2-1; a weak D match, TRBD1 (5 bases). Trimming stripped 3 bases from V and 3 bases from J, with 6 bases between. Looked up from germline, CDR1 is MDHEN and CDR2 is SYDVKM. The CDR3 length is 13 residues. CDR3 DNA sequence: TGTGCCAGCAGTTTTGACAGCTACAATGAGCAGTTCTTC. Protein sequence: CASSFDSYNEQFF.

This chain joins TRBV5-5 and TRBJ2-7; D gene unclear. The CDR3 spans 11 residues. Germline V CDR1 and CDR2: SGHKS, YYEKEE (reference sequence). The V gene lost 3 bases and the J gene lost 2 bases, with 3 bases spanning the gap. The CDR3 bases are TGTGCCAGCAGCTCAGCCTACGAGCAGTACTTC. It codes for CASSSAYEQYF.

J is TRBJ1-2 and V is TRBV6-5, with a weak D call TRBD1 (5 bases). V lost 6 bases to trimming and J lost 7 bases, with 9 bases between them. CDR1 is MNHEY and CDR2 is SVGAGI in the germline V gene. CDR3 length: 11 residues. The CDR3 protein is CASRSGLGYTF. The CDR3 DNA is TGTGCCAGCAGGTCAGGGCTTGGCTACACCTTC.

The rearrangement joins TRBV9 to TRBJ2-3; 7 bases are a match to TRBD2. The length of the CDR3 is 15 residues. Germline V gene data show CDR1 as SGDLS and CDR2 as YYNGEE. J was trimmed by 0 bases and V by 1 base; bases with no gene match: 2. CDR3 nucleotides: TGTGCCAGCAGCGTATTGGGGGGGAGCACAGATACGCAGTATTTT. It encodes CASSVLGGSTDTQYF.

This chain links TRBV7-9 with TRBJ2-7; the D gene is possibly TRBD2 (5 bases). Trimming removed 6 bases from V and 3 bases from J, with 18 bases in between. The germline V gene has CDR1 SEHNR and CDR2 FQNEAQ (reference sequence). CDR3 length: 15 residues. The CDR3 loop is CASRPGPGGNYEQYF. DNA for the CDR3: TGTGCCAGCAGACCCGGACCTGGAGGAAACTACGAGCAGTACTTC. The variable domain in full, with the rest retrieved from reference TRBV7-9 and TRBJ2-7, is DTGVSQNPRHKITKRGQNVTFRCDPISEHNRLYWYRQTLGQGPEFLTYFQNEAQLEKSRLLSDRFSAERPKGSFSTLEIQRTEQGDSAMYLCASRPGPGGNYEQYFGPGTRLTVT.

The chain carries TRBV28 and TRBJ1-1; the D is unclear. The V end lost 4 bases, the J end lost 5 bases, and 8 bases lay between the germline ends. Per the germline V gene, CDR1 is MDHEN and CDR2 is SYDVKM. This CDR3 region has 12 residues. In nucleotides, the CDR3 is TGTGCCAGCAGTTCCGGAGGGACTGAAGCTTTCTTT. Its protein is CASSSGGTEAFF.